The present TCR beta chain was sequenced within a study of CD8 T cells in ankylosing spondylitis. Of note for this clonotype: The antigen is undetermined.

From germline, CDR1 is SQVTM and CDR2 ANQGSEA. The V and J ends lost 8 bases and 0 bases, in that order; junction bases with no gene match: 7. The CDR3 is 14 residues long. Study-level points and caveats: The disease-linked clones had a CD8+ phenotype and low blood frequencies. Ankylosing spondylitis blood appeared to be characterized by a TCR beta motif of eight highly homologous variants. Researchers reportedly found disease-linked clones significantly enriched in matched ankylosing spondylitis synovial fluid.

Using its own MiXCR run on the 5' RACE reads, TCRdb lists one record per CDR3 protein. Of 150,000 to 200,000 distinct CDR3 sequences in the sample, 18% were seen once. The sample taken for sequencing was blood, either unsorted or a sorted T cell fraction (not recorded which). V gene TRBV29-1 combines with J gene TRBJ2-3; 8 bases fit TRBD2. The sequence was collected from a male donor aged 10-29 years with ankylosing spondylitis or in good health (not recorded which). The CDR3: CSLIAGLSTDTQYF. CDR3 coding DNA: TGCAGCCTGATAGCGGGACTTAGCACAGATACGCAGTATTTT.